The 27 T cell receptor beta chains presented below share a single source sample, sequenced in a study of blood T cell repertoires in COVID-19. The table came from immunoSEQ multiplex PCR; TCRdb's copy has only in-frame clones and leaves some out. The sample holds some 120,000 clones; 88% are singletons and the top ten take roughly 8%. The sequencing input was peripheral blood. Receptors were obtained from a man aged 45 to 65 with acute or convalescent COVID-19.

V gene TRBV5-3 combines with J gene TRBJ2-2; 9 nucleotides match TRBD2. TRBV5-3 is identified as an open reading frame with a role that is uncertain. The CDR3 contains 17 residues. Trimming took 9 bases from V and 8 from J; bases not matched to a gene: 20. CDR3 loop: CAIPPGLGTSYQGELFF. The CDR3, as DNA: TGTGCCATTCCCCCAGGGTTGGGGACTAGCTATCAGGGGGAGCTGTTTTTT.

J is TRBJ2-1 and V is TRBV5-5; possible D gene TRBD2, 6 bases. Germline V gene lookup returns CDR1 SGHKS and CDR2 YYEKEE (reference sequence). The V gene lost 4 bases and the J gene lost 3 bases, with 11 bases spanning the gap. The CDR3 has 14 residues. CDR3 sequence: CASSPGGRYNEQFF. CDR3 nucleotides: TGTGCCAGCAGCCCCGGGGGTCGCTACAATGAGCAGTTCTTC.

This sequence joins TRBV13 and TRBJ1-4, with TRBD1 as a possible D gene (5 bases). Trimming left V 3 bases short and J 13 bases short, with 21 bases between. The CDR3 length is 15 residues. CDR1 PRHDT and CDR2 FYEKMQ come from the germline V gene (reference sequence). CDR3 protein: CASSFLSGGESRLFF. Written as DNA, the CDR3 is TGTGCCAGCAGCTTCTTGTCCGGGGGTGAAAGTAGACTGTTTTTT.

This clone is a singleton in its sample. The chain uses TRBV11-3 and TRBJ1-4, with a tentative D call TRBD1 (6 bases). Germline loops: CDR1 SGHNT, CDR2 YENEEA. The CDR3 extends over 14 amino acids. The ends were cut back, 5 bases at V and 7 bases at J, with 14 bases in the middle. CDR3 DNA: TGTGCCAGCAGCCCGGACAGCCCTCTTGAAAAACTGTTTTTT. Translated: CASSPDSPLEKLFF.

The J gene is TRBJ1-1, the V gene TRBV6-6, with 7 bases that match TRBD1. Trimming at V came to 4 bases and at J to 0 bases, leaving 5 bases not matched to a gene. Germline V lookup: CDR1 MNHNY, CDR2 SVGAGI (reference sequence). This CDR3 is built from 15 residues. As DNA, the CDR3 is TGTGCCAGCAGTTCCCCGGGACAGATGAACACTGAAGCTTTCTTT. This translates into CASSSPGQMNTEAFF.

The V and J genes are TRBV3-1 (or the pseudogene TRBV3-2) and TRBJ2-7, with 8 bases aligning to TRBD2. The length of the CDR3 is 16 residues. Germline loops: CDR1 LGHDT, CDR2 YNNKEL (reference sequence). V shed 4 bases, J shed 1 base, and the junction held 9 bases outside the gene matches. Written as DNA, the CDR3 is TGTGCCAGCAGCCCCTATAAGGCTAGCGGGTCCTACGAGCAGTACTTC. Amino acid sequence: CASSPYKASGSYEQYF.

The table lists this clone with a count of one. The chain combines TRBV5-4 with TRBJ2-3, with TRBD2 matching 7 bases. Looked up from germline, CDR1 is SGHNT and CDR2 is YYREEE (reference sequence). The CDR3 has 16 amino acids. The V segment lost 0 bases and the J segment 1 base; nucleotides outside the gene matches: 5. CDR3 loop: CASSLAGRGGTDTQYF. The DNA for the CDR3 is TGTGCCAGCAGCTTGGCGGGACGGGGGGGCACAGATACGCAGTATTTT. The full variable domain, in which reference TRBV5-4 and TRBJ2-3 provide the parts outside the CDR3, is ETGVTQSPTHLIKTRGQQVTLRCSSQSGHNTVSWYQQALGQGPQFIFQYYREEENGRGNFPPRFSGLQFPNYSSELNVNALELDDSALYLCASSLAGRGGTDTQYFGPGTRLTVL.

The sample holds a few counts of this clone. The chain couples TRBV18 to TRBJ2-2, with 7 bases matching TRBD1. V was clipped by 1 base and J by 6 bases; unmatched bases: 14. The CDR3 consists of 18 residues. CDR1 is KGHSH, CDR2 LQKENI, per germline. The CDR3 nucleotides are TGTGCCAGCTCACCACGGCGGATCGGGACAGTAGGTGCCGGGGAGCTGTTTTTT. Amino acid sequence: CASSPRRIGTVGAGELFF.

CDR3 DNA sequence: TGTGCCAGCAGCCGGACAGCCACCTGGGACACTGAAGCTTTCTTT. Protein: CASSRTATWDTEAFF. The chain recombines TRBV4-2 with TRBJ1-1, with D possibly TRBD1 on 6 matching bases. Germline V gene data show CDR1 as LGHNA and CDR2 as YNFKEQ. V lost 4 bases and J 3 bases, leaving 15 bases between the germline ends. The CDR3 is 15 residues long.

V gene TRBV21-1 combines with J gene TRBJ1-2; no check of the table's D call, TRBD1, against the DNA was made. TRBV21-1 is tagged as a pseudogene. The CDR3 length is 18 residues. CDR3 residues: CASSKLETGTLLDYGYTF. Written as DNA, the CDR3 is TGTGCCAGCAGCAAACTTGAGACAGGGACGCTATTGGACTATGGCTACACCTTC.

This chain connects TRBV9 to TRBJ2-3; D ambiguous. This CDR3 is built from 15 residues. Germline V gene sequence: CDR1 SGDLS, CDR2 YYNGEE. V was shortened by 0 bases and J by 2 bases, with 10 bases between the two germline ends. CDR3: CASSVDGDFTDTQYF. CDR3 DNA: TGTGCCAGCAGCGTAGACGGCGACTTCACAGATACGCAGTATTTT.

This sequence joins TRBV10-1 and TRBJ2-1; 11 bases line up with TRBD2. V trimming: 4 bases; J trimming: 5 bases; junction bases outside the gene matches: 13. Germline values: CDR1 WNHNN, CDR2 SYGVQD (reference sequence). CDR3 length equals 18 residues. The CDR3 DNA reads TGCGCCAGCAGTGGTCAGGGTAGCGGGAGGGCCCCTAACAATGAGCAGTTCTTC. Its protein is CASSGQGSGRAPNNEQFF.

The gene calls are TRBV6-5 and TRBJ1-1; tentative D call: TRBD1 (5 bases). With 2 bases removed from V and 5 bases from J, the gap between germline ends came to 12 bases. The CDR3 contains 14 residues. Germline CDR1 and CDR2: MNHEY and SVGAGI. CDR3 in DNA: TGTGCCAGCAGTTACGACAGATTGAGAACTGAAGCTTTCTTT. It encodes CASSYDRLRTEAFF.

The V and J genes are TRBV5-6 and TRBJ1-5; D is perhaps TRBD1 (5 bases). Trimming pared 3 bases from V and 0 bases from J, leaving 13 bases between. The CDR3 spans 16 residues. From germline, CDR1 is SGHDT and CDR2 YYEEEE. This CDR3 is CASSYFKGSSNQPQHF. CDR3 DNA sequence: TGTGCCAGCAGCTACTTTAAGGGGTCTAGCAATCAGCCCCAGCATTTT. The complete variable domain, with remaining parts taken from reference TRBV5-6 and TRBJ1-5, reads DAGVTQSPTHLIKTRGQQVTLRCSPKSGHDTVSWYQQALGQGPQFIFQYYEEEERQRGNFPDRFSGHQFPNYSSELNVNALLLGDSALYLCASSYFKGSSNQPQHFGDGTRLSIL.

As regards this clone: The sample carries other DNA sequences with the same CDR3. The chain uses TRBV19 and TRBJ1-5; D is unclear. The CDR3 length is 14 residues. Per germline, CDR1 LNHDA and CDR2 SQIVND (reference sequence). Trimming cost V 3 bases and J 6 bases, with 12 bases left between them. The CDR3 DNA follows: TGTGCCAGTAGTATGGAGAGGGAAGGTCAGCCCCAGCATTTT. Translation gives CASSMEREGQPQHF.

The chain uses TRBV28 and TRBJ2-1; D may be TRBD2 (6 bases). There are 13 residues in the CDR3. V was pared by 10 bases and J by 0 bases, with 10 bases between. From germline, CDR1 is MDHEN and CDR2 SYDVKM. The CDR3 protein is CATLALSYNEQFF. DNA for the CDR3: TGTGCCACCCTAGCGCTCTCCTACAATGAGCAGTTCTTC.

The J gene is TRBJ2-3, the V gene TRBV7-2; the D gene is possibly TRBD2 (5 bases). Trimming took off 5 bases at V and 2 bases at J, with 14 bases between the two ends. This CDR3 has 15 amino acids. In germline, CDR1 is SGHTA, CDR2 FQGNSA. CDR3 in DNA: TGTGCCAGCAGCCCCCGGACTTTACTCACAGATACGCAGTATTTT. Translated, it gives CASSPRTLLTDTQYF.

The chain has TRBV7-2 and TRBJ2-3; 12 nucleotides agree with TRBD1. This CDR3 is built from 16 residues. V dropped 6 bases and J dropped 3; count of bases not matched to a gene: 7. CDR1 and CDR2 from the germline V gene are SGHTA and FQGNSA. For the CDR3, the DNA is TGTGCCAGCAGTCCAGGGACAGGGGGCGGGACAGATACGCAGTATTTT. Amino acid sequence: CASSPGTGGGTDTQYF.

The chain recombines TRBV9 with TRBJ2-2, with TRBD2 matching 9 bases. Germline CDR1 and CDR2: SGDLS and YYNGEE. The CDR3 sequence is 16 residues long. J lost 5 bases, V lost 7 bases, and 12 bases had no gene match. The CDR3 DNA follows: TGTGCCAGCGGAATATTAGCGGGAGTGCTAACCGGGGAGCTGTTTTTT. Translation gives CASGILAGVLTGELFF.

The CDR3 nucleotides read TGTGCCAGCAGCTTGACTAGCGGGAGCTCCTACAATGAGCAGTTCTTC. Its translation is CASSLTSGSSYNEQFF. The genes are TRBV11-2 and TRBJ2-1; TRBD2 matches at 12 bases. Germline-derived CDR1 and CDR2 are SGHAT and FQNNGV. CDR3 length: 16 residues. The J segment lost 0 bases and the V segment lost 3 bases, leaving 0 bases of the junction unmatched.

The DNA for the CDR3 is TGTGCCAGTACCACCCGGGACAGTAGGTCACCCCTCCACTTT. Encoded protein: CASTTRDSRSPLHF. The chain employs TRBV19 and TRBJ1-6; TRBD1 aligns across 7 bases. The CDR3 runs to 14 residues. Germline CDR1 and CDR2: LNHDA and SQIVND (reference sequence). J was trimmed by 10 bases and V by 7 bases; bases with no gene match: 10. The complete variable domain, with remaining parts taken from reference TRBV19 and TRBJ1-6, reads DGGITQSPKYLFRKEGQNVTLSCEQNLNHDAMYWYRQDPGQGLRLIYYSQIVNDFQKGDIAEGYSVSREKKESFPLTVTSAQKNPTAFYLCASTTRDSRSPLHFGNGTRLTVT.

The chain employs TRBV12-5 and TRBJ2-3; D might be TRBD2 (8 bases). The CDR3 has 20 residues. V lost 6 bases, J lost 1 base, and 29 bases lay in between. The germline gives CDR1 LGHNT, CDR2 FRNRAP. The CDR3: CASGPGQDSGRGRGTDTQYF. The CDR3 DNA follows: TGTGCTAGTGGCCCCGGACAGGACAGCGGGAGAGGAAGGGGCACAGATACGCAGTATTTT. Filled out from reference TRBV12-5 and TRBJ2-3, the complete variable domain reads DARVTQTPRHKVTEMGQEVTMRCQPILGHNTVFWYRQTMMQGLELLAYFRNRAPLDDSGMPKDRFSAEMPDATLATLKIQPSEPRDSAVYFCASGPGQDSGRGRGTDTQYFGPGTRLTVL.

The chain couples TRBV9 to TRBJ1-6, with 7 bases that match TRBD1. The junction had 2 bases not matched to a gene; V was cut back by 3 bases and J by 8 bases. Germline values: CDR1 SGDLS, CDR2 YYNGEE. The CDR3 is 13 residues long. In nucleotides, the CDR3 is TGTGCCAGCAGCGCAGACAGGGATTCACCCCTCCACTTT. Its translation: CASSADRDSPLHF.

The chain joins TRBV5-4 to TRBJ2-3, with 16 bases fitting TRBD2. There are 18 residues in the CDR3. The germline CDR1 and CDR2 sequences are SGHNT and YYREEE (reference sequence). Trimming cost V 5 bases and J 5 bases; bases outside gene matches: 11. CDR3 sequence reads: CASSLPGLAGGPGDTQYF. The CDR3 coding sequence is TGTGCCAGCAGTTTGCCGGGACTAGCGGGAGGGCCTGGAGATACGCAGTATTTT. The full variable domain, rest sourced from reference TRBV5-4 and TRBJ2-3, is ETGVTQSPTHLIKTRGQQVTLRCSSQSGHNTVSWYQQALGQGPQFIFQYYREEENGRGNFPPRFSGLQFPNYSSELNVNALELDDSALYLCASSLPGLAGGPGDTQYFGPGTRLTVL.

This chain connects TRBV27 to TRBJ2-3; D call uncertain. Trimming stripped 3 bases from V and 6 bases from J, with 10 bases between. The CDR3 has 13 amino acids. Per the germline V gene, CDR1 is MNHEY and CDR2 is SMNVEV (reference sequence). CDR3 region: CASSFFEADTQYF. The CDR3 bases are TGTGCCAGCAGTTTTTTCGAAGCGGATACGCAGTATTTT.

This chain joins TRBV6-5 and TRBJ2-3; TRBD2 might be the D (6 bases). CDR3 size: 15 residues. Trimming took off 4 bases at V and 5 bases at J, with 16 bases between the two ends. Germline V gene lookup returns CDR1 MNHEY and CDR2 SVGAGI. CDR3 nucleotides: TGTGCCAGCAGTTTATTTGGAGGGGAATTAGATACGCAGTATTTT. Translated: CASSLFGGELDTQYF.

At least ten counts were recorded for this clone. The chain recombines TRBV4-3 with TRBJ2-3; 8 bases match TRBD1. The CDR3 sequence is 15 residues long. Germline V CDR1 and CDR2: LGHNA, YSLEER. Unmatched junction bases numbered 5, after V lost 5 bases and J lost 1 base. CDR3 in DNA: TGCGCCAGCAGCAAGACAGGGGCTGGCACAGATACGCAGTATTTT. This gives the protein CASSKTGAGTDTQYF.